Sequencing of this T cell receptor beta chain was carried out in a study of beta chain features in type 1 diabetes. Study-wide background: Cell yields, gender and age were similar in healthy donors and patients. Analysis included around 99,000,000 sorted cells drawn from all samples.

Trimming stripped 0 bases from V and 9 bases from J, with 10 bases between. This CDR3 comprises 13 residues. Germline CDR1 is SGDLS and CDR2 is YYNGEE. On this clone itself: Its cognate antigen is unknown.

Notes on the study in general: For Type 1 diabetes patients, all four CD4+ subsets carried TCRB CDR3s that were moderately but significantly shorter.

As every portion of the isolated RNA was reverse transcribed, the sequencing read expressed TCRB transcripts. Produced via immunoSEQ multiplex PCR; TCRdb's table is partial and in-frame only. The data contain roughly 150,000 clones, about 9% of them singletons. V usage is TRBV9 and J usage is TRBJ2-1, with D unclear. The sample taken for sequencing was central memory CD4+ T cells from blood. This receptor was taken from a woman between 25 and 40 years old with type 1 diabetes. Written as DNA, the CDR3 is TGTGCCAGCAGCGTAGCTGTAGTAAGTGAGCAGTTCTTC. Amino acid sequence: CASSVAVVSEQFF.